One and the same sample provided the 6 T cell receptor beta chains below, sequenced in a study of blood T cells in healthy people across ages. A sample-barcoded 5' primer and a J-beta primer mix were used in a second PCR of roughly 7 to 11 cycles. TCRdb ran MiXCR on the 5' RACE reads and lists one entry per CDR3 protein. The top ten hold roughly a tenth of the sample, which has 750,000 to 950,000 distinct CDR3 sequences, 25% to 30% seen once. This sample also belongs to another study, concerning T cells of mothers and their children.

Source material: blood. Receptors were obtained from a woman aged 35 to 49 in good health.

V usage is TRBV2 and J usage is TRBJ1-5; D is unclear. The CDR3 runs to 14 residues. Per germline, CDR1 SNHLY and CDR2 FYNNEI. Trimming stripped 6 bases from V and 5 bases from J, with 14 bases between. This CDR3 is CASSQGSTYQPQHF. CDR3 DNA: TGTGCCAGCAGCCAAGGGTCCACTTATCAGCCCCAGCATTTT.

Worth noting for this clonotype: Germline is not matched at one junction end, which may reflect a read error. The rearrangement joins TRBV7-2 to TRBJ1-1; D unresolved. The CDR3 length is 14 residues. Germline V CDR1 and CDR2: SGHTA, FQGNSA. CDR3 sequence (DNA): TGTGCCAGCAGCCCCACCGAGGCGAACACTGGAGCTTTCTTT. Amino acids: CASSPTEANTGAFF.

The chain recombines TRBV20-1 with TRBJ1-1, with a tentative D call TRBD1 (6 bases). Trimming removed 6 bases at V and 4 bases at J, with 18 bases between. CDR1 is DFQATT and CDR2 is SNEGSKA in the germline V gene (reference sequence). CDR3 length equals 14 residues. CDR3 in DNA: TGCAGTGCCCTGACGGGGGCTTCGGGCACTGAAGCTTTCTTT. The encoded protein is CSALTGASGTEAFF.

Concerning this clonotype: Germline is not matched at one junction end, which may reflect a read error. The V gene is TRBV7-2, the J gene TRBJ2-2, with a weak D call TRBD1 (5 bases). In germline, CDR1 is SGHTA, CDR2 FQGNSA. The CDR3 loop spans 13 amino acids. The CDR3 bases are TGTGTCAGCAGCTTCAGGGACACCGGGGAGCTGTTTTTT. Protein: CVSSFRDTGELFF.

Concerning this clonotype: This may be a read error: a much more frequent sequence differs by one nucleotide. V and J are TRBV7-2 and TRBJ2-1; 11 bases match TRBD2. This CDR3 region has 15 residues. J gave up 4 bases and V 8 bases, and 7 bases lay outside the gene matches. Germline CDR1 is SGHTA and CDR2 is FQGNSA. The CDR3: CASWSTSGGYNEQFF. The CDR3 DNA sequence: TGTGCCAGCTGGTCTACTAGCGGGGGATACAATGAGCAGTTCTTC.

This clonotype was observed many times. A read error may account for a junction end that differs from germline. This chain links TRBV7-7 with TRBJ2-1; D unclear. The CDR3 has 15 amino acids. From germline, CDR1 is SSHAT and CDR2 FNYEAQ (reference sequence). This CDR3 reads CASSFLLGSYNEQFF. The DNA of the CDR3 is TGTGCTAGCAGCTTCCTGCTAGGGTCCTACAATGAGCAGTTCTTC. Drawing the rest from reference TRBV7-7 and TRBJ2-1, the complete variable domain is GAGVSQSPRYKVTKRGQDVTLRCDPISSHATLYWYQQALGQGPEFLTYFNYEAQPDKSGLPSDRFSAERPEGSISTLTIQRTEQRDSAMYRCASSFLLGSYNEQFFGPGTRLTVL.